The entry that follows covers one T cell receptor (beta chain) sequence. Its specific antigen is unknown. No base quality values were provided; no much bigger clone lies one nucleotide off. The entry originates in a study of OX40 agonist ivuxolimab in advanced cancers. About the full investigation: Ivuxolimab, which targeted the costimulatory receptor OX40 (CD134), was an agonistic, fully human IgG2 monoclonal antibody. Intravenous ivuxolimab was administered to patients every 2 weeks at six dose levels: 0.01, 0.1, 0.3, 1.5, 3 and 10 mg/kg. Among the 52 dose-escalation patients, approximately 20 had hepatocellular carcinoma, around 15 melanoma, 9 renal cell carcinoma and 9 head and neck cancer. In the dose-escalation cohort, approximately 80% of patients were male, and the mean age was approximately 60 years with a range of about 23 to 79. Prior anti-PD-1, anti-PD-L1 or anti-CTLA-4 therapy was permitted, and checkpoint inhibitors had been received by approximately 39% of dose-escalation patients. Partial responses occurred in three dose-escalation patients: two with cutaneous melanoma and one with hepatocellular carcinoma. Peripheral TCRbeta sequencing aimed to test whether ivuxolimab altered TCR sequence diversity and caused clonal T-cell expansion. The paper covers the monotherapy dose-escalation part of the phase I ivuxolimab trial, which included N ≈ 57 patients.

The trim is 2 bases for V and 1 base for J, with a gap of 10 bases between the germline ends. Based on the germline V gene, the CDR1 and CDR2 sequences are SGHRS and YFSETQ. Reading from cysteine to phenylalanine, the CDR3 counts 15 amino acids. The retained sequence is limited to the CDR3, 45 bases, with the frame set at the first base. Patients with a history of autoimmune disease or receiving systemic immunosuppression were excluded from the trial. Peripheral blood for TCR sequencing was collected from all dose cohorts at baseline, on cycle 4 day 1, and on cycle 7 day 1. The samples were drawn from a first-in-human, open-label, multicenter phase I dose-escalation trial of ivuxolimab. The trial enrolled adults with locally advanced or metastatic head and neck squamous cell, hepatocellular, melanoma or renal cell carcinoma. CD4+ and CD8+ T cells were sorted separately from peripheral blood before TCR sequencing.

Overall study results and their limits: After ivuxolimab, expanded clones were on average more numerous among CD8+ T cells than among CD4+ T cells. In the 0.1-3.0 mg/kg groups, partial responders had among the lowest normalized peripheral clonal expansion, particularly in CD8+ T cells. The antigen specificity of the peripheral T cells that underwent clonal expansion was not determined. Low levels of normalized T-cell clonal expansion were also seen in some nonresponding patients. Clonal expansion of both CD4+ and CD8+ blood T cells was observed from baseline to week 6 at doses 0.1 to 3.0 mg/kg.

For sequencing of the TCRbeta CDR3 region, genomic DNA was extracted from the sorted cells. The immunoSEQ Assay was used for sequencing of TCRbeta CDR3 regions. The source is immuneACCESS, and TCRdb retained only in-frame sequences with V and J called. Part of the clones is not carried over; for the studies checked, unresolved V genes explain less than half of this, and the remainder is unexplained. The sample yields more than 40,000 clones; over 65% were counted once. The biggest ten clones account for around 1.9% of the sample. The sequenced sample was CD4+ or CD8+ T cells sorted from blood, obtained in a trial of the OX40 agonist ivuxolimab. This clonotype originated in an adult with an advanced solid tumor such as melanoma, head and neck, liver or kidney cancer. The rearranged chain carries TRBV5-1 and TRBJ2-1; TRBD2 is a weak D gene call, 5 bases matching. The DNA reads TGCGCCAGCAGCTTTACGGACTCATCCTACAATGAGCAGTTCTTC. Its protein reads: CASSFTDSSYNEQFF.